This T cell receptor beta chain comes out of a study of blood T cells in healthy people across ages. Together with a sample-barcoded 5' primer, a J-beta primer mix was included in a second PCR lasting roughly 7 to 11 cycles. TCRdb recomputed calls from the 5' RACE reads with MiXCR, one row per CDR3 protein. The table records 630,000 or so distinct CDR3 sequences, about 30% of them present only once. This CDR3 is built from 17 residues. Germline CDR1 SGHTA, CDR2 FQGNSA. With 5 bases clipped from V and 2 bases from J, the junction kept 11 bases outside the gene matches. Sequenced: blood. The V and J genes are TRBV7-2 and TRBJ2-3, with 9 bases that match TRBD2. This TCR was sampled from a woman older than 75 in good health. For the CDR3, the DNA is TGTGCCAGCAGCCTCCAATCAGCGGGGGGCTTCACAGATACGCAGTATTTT. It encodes CASSLQSAGGFTDTQYF.